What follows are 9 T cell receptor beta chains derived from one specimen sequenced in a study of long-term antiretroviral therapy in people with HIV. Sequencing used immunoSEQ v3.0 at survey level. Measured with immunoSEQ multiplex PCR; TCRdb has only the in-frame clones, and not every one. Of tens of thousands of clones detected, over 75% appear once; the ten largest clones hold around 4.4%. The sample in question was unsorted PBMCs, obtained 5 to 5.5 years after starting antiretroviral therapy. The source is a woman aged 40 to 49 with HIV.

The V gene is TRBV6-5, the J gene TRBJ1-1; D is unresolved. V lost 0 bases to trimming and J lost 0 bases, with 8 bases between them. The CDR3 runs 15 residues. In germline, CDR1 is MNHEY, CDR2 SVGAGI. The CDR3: CASSYSGSLNTEAFF. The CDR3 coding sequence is TGTGCCAGCAGTTACTCTGGCAGCCTGAACACTGAAGCTTTCTTT.

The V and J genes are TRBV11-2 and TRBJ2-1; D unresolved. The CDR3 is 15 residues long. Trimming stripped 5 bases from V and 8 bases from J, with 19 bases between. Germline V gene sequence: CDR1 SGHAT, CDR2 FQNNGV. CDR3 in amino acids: CASSRGVAGFDEQFF. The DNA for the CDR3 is TGTGCCAGCAGCCGTGGAGTAGCCGGTTTCGATGAGCAGTTCTTC.

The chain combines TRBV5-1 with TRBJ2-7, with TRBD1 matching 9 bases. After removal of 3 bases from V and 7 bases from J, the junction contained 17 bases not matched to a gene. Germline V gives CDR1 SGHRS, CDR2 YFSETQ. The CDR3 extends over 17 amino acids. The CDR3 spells CASSSLAPGTGKPEQYF. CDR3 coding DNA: TGCGCCAGCAGCTCCCTTGCCCCCGGGACAGGGAAGCCGGAGCAGTACTTC.

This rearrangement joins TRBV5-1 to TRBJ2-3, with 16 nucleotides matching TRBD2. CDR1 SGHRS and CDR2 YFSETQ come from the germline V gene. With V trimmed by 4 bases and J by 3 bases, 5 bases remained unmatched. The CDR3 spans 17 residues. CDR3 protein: CASSVGTSGGGTDTQYF. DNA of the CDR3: TGCGCCAGCAGCGTCGGGACTAGCGGGGGGGGGACAGATACGCAGTATTTT.

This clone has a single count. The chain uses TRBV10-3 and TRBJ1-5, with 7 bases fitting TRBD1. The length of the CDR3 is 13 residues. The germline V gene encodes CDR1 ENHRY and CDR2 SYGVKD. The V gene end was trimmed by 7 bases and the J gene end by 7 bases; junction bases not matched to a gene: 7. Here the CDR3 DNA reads TGTGCCATCAAACAGGGGAGTGGGCAGCCCCAGCATTTT. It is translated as CAIKQGSGQPQHF.

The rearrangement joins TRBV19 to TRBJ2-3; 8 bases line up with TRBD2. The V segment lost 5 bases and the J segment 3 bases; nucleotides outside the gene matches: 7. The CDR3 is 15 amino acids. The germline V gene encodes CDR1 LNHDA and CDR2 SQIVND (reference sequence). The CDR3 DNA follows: TGTGCCAGTAGTTCCGGACTAGCAGGAACAGATACGCAGTATTTT. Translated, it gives CASSSGLAGTDTQYF. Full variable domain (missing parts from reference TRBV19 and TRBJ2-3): DGGITQSPKYLFRKEGQNVTLSCEQNLNHDAMYWYRQDPGQGLRLIYYSQIVNDFQKGDIAEGYSVSREKKESFPLTVTSAQKNPTAFYLCASSSGLAGTDTQYFGPGTRLTVL.

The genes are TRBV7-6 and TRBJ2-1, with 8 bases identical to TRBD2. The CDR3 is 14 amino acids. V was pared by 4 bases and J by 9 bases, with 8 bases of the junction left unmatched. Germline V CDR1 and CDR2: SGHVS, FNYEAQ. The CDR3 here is CASSSSPGGIEQFF. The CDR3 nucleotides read TGTGCCAGCAGCTCTAGCCCGGGGGGGATTGAGCAGTTCTTC.

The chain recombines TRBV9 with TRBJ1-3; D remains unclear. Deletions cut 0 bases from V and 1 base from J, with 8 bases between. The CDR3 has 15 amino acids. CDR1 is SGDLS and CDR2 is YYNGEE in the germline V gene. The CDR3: CASSVATGSGNTIYF. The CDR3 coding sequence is TGTGCCAGCAGCGTAGCTACGGGTTCTGGAAACACCATATATTTT.

This CDR3 is CASSYTGYTGELFF. The DNA for the CDR3 is TGTGCCAGCAGTTACACCGGGTACACCGGGGAGCTGTTTTTT. This sequence joins TRBV6-6 and TRBJ2-2; D gene uncertain. The V gene's germline CDR1 is MNHNY and CDR2 SVGAGI (reference sequence). CDR3 size: 14 residues. Trimming stripped 2 bases from V and 3 bases from J, with 7 bases between.